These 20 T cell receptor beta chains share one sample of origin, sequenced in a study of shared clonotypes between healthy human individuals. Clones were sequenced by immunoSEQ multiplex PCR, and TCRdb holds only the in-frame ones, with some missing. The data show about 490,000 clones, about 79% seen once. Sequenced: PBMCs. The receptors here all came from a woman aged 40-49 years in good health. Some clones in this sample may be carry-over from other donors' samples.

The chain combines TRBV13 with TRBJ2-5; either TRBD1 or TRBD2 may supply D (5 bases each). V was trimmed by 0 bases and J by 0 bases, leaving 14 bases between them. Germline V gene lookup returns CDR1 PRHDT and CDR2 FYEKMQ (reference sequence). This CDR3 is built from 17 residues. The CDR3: CASSLGRGRGDQETQYF. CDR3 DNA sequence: TGTGCCAGCAGCTTAGGCCGAGGGAGAGGGGACCAAGAGACCCAGTACTTC.

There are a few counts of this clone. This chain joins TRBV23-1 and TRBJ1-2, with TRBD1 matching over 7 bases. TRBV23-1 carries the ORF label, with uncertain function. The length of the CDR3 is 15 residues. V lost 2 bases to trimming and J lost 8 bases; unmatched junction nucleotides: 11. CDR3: CASSQPGDSLGGYTF. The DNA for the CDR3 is TGCGCCAGCAGTCAACCTGGGGACAGCCTAGGCGGCTACACCTTC.

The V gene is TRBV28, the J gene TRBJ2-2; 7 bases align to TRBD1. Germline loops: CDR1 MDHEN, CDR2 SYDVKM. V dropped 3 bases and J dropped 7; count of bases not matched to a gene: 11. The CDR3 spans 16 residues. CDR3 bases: TGTGCCAGCAGTTTTCCCGGCGACAGGGATGACGGGGAGCTGTTTTTT. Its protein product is CASSFPGDRDDGELFF.

Here the CDR3 reads CAWTREDRGPEQFF. The DNA for the CDR3 is TGTGCCTGGACCCGAGAAGACAGGGGCCCTGAGCAGTTCTTC. V is TRBV30 and J is TRBJ2-1, with 8 bases lining up with TRBD1. CDR3 size: 14 residues. J gave up 9 bases and V 4 bases, and 11 bases lay outside the gene matches. Germline assignment: CDR1 GTSNPN and CDR2 SVGIG (reference sequence). Complete variable domain (other parts from reference TRBV30 and TRBJ2-1): SQTIHQWPATLVQPVGSPLSLECTVEGTSNPNLYWYRQAAGRGLQLLFYSVGIGQISSEVPQNLSASRPQDRQFILSSKKLLLSDSGFYLCAWTREDRGPEQFFGPGTRLTVL.

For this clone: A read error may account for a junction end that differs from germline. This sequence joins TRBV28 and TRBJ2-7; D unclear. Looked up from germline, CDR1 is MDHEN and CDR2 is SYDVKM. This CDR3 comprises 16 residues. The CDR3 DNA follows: TGTGCCAGCAGTTTAGGACCGGGTCGCCTTTCGTACGAGCAGTGCTTC. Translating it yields CASSLGPGRLSYEQCF.

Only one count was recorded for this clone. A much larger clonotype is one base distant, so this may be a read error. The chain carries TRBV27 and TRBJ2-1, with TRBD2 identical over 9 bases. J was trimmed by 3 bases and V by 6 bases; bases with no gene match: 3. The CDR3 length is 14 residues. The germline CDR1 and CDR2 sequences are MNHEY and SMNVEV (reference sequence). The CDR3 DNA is TGTGCCAGCAGCCCTAGCGGGAACTACAATGAGCAGTTCTTC. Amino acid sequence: CASSPSGNYNEQFF.

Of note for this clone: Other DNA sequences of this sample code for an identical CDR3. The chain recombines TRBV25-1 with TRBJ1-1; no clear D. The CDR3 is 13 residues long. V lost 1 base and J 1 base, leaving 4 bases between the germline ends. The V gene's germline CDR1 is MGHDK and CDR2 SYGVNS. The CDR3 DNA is TGTGCCAGCAGTGAATTAGGGAACACTGAAGCTTTCTTT. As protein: CASSELGNTEAFF.

The CDR3, as DNA: TGTGCCAGCAGCTTGGTCGGGATCGACAAAGCTTTCTTT. Its protein is CASSLVGIDKAFF. The rearrangement links TRBV5-8 to TRBJ1-1; D gene unclear. The V end was cut by 0 bases, the J end by 9 bases, with 12 bases between. CDR1 is SGHTS, CDR2 YDEGEE, per germline. The CDR3 has 13 residues.

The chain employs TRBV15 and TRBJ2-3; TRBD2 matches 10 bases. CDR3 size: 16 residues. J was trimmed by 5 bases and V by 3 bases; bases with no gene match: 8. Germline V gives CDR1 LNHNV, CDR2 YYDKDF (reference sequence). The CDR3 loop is CATSSKREGPGDTQYF. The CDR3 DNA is TGTGCCACCAGCAGCAAGCGGGAGGGCCCAGGAGATACGCAGTATTTT.

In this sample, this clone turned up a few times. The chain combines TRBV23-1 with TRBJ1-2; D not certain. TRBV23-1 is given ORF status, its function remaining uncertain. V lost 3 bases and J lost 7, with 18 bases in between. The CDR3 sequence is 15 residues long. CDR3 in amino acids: CASSHKPPGSCGYTF. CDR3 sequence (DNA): TGCGCCAGCAGTCACAAACCCCCAGGCTCTTGTGGCTACACCTTC.

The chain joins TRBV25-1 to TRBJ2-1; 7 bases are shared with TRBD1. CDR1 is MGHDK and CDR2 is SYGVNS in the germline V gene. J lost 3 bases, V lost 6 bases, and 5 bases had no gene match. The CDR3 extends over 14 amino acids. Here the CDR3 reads CASSPGQSYNEQFF. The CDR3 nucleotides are TGTGCCAGCAGCCCGGGACAGAGCTACAATGAGCAGTTCTTC.

CDR3 region: CASSFLSTSGKNTQYF. The CDR3, as DNA: TGTGCCAGCAGTTTTCTGTCGACTAGCGGGAAAAATACGCAGTATTTT. The rearrangement joins TRBV6-6 to TRBJ2-3; 11 bases align to TRBD2. The junction had 10 bases not matched to a gene; V was cut back by 4 bases and J by 7 bases. This CDR3 region has 16 residues. Germline loops: CDR1 MNHNY, CDR2 SVGAGI (reference sequence).

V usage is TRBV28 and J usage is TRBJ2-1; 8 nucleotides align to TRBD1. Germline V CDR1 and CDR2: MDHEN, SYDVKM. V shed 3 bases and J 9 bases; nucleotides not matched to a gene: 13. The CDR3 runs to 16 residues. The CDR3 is CASSFAWQGATGEQFF. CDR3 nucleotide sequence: TGTGCCAGCAGTTTTGCATGGCAGGGGGCTACCGGTGAGCAGTTCTTC.

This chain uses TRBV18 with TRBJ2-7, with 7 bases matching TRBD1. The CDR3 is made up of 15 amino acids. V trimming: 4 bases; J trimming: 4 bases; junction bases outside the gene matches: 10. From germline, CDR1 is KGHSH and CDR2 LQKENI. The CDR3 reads CASSLQTGALYEQYF. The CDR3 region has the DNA TGTGCCAGCTCACTCCAAACAGGGGCTCTGTACGAGCAGTACTTC. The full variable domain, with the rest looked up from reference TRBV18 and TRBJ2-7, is NAGVMQNPRHLVRRRGQEARLRCSPMKGHSHVYWYRQLPEEGLKFMVYLQKENIIDESGMPKERFSAEFPKEGPSILRIQQVVRGDSAAYFCASSLQTGALYEQYFGPGTRLTVT.

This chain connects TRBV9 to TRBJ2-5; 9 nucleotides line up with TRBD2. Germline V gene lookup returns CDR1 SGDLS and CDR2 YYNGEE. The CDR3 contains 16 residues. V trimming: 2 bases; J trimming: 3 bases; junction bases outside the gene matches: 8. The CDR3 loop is CASSVEVIAGEETQYF. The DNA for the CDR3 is TGTGCCAGCAGCGTGGAGGTCATAGCGGGAGAAGAGACCCAGTACTTC.

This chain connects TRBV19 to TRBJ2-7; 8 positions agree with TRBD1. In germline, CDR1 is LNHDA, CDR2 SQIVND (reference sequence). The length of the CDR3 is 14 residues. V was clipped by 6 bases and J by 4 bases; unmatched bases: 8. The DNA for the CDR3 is TGTGCCAGTAGCAACCAGGGGGCAGGTTACGAGCAGTACTTC. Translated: CASSNQGAGYEQYF.

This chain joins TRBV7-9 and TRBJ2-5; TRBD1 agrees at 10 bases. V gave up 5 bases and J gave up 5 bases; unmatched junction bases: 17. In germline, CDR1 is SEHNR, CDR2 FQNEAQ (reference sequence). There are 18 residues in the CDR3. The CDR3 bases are TGTGCCAGCAGCCGCCAACTACGGGACAGGGGAGGGACGGAGACCCAGTACTTC. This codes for CASSRQLRDRGGTETQYF.

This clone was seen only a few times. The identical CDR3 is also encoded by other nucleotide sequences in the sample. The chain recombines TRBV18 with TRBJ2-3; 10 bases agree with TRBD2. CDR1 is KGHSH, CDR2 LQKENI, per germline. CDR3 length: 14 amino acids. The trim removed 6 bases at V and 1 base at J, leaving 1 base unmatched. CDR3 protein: CASSGTSGTDTQYF. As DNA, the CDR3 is TGTGCCAGCTCCGGGACTAGCGGCACAGATACGCAGTATTTT.

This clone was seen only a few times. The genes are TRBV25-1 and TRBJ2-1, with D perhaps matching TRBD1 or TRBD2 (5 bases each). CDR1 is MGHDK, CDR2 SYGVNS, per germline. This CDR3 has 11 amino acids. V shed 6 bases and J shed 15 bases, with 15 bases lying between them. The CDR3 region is CASRRPRGPFF. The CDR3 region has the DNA TGTGCCAGCAGGCGACCGAGGGGTCCGTTCTTC.

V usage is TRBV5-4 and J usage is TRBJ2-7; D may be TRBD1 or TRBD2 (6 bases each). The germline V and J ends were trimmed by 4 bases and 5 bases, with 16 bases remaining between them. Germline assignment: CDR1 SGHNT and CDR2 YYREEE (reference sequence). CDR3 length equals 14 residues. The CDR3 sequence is CASSRRGGGNEQYF. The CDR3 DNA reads TGTGCCAGCAGCAGAAGAGGGGGAGGAAACGAGCAGTACTTC.